This record covers a single TCR beta chain. The antigen remains undetermined. This sample is part of a study of OX40 agonist ivuxolimab in advanced cancers. Patients with a history of autoimmune disease or on systemic immunosuppression were excluded. This CDR3 is 14 amino acids long. Trimming took off 0 bases at V and 5 bases at J, with 10 bases between the two ends. Germline values: CDR1 KGHSH, CDR2 LQKENI. Measured with immunoSEQ multiplex PCR; TCRdb has only the in-frame clones, and not every one. The data show 85,000 to 90,000 clones, 80% to 95% seen once. Study-level findings and limits: The study found that CD8+ T cells averaged more expanded clones than CD4+. The CD4+ and CD8+ T cells in the blood had expanded clonally by week 6 at 0.1 to 3.0 mg/kg. No determination was made of the antigen specificity of the expanded peripheral T cells.

The chain couples TRBV18 to TRBJ2-5; D is undetermined. The sequence derives from an adult with an advanced solid tumor such as melanoma, head and neck, liver or kidney cancer. Here the sequenced sample was CD4+ or CD8+ T cells sorted from blood, taken in a trial of the OX40 agonist ivuxolimab. Written as DNA, the CDR3 is TGTGCCAGCTCACCACCGGCTAGTCGGGAGACCCAGTACTTC. Amino acid sequence: CASSPPASRETQYF.